The T cell receptor (beta chain) under discussion was sequenced for a study of neurological immune-mediated disorders. After removal of 2 bases from V and 11 bases from J, the junction contained 5 bases not matched to a gene. The CDR3 spans 13 residues. In germline, CDR1 is SGHVS, CDR2 FQNEAQ. One entry per CDR3 protein results from TCRdb running MiXCR on the 5' RACE reads. The sample holds tens of thousands of distinct CDR3 sequences; around 5.2% are singletons and the top ten take less than 8%. This clonotype was seen ten or more times. This sequence originates from a man aged 18-30 years with multiple sclerosis. The chain combines TRBV7-8 with TRBJ1-4, with 7 bases lining up with TRBD1. The sequenced sample consisted of PBMCs. CDR3 in amino acids: CASSLRVQGKLFF. The CDR3 DNA reads TGTGCCAGCAGCTTAAGAGTACAGGGGAAACTGTTTTTT.